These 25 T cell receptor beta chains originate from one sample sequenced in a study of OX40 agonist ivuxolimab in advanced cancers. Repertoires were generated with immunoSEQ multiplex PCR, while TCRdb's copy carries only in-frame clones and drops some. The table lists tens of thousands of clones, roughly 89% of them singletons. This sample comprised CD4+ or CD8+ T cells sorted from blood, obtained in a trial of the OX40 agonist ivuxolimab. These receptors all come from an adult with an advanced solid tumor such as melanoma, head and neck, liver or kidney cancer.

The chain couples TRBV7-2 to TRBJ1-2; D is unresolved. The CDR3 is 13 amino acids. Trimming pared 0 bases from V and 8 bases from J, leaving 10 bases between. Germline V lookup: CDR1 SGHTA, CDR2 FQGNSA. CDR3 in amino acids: CASSLAGSGGYTF. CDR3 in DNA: TGTGCCAGCAGCTTAGCGGGTTCCGGCGGCTACACCTTC.

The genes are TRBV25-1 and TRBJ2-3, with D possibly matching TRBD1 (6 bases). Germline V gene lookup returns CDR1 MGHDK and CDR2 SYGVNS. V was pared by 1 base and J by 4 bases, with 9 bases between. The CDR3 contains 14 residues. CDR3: CASSEWGQPDTQYF. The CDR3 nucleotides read TGTGCCAGCAGTGAATGGGGGCAGCCAGATACGCAGTATTTT.

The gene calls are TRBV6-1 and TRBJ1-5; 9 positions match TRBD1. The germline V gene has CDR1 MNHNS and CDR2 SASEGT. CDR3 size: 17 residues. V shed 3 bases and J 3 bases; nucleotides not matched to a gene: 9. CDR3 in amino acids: CASSEGTGLEDNQPQHF. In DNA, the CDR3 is TGTGCCAGCAGTGAGGGGACAGGGTTGGAGGACAATCAGCCCCAGCATTTT.

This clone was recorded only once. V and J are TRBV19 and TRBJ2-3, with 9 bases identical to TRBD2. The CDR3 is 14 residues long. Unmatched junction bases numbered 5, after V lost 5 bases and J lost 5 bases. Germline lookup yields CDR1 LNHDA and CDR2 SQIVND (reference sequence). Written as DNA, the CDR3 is TGTGCCAGTAGTCTAGCGGGGAGGATAGATACGCAGTATTTT. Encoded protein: CASSLAGRIDTQYF.

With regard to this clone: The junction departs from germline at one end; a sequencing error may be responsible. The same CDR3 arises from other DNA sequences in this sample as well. CDR3 residues: CASSSYLGKYF. In nucleotides, the CDR3 is TGTGCTAGCAGCTCTTACCTGGGAAAGTACTTC. The chain combines TRBV7-2 with TRBJ2-7; D not resolved. Germline V CDR1 and CDR2: SGHTA, FQGNSA. There are 11 residues in the CDR3.

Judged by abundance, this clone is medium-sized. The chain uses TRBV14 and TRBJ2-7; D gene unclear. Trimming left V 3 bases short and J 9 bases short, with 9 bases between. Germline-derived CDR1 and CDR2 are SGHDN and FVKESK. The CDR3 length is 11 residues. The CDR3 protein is CASSQGAGQYF. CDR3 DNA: TGTGCCAGCAGCCAGGGTGCCGGGCAGTACTTC.

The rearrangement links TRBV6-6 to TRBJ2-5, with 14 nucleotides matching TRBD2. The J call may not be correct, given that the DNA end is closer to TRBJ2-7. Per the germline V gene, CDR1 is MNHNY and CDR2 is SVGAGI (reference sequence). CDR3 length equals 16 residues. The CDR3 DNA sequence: TGTGCCAGCAGCAGGGGACTAGCGGGGGTTTCCTACGAGCAGTACTTC. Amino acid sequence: CASSRGLAGVSYEQYF.

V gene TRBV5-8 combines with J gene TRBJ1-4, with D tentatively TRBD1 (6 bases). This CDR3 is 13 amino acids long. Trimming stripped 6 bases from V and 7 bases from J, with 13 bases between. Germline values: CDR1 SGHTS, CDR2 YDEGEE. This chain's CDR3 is CASMLGAAEKLFF. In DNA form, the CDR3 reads TGTGCCAGCATGCTGGGGGCAGCTGAAAAACTGTTTTTT.

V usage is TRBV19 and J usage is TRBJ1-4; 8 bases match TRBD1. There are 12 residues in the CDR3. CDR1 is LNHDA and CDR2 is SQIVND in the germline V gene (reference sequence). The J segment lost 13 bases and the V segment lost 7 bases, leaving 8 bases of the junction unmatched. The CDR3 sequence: CASKGTGAGLFF. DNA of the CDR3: TGTGCCAGTAAGGGGACAGGAGCAGGACTGTTTTTT.

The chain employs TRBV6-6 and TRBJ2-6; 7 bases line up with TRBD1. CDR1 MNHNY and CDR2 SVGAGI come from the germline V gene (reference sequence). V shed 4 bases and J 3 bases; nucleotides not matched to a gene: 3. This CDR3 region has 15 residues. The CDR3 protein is CASSSGGSGANVLTF. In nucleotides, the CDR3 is TGTGCCAGCAGTTCAGGGGGTAGTGGGGCCAACGTCCTGACTTTC.

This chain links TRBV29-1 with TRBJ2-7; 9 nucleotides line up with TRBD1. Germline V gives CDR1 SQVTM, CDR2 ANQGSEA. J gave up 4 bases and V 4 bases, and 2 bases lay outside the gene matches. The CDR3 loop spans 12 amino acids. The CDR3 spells CSVVGTGYEQYF. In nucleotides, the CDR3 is TGCAGCGTTGTTGGGACAGGGTACGAGCAGTACTTC.

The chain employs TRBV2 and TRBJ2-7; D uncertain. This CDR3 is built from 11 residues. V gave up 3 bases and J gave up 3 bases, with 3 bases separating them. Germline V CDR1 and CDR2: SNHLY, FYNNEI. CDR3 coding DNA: TGTGCCAGCAGTGATTTCTACGAGCAGTACTTC. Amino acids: CASSDFYEQYF.

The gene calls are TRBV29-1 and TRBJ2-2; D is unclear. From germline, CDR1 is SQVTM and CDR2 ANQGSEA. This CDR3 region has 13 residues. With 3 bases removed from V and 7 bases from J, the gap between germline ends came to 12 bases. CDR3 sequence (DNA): TGCAGCGTTGAGCAGGTAGAAGTCGGGGAGCTGTTTTTT. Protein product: CSVEQVEVGELFF.

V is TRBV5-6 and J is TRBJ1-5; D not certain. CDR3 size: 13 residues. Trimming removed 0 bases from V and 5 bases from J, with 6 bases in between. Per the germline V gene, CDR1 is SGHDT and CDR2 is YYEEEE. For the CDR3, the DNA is TGTGCCAGCAGCTTGGGCCCTTATCAGCCCCAGCATTTT. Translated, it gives CASSLGPYQPQHF.

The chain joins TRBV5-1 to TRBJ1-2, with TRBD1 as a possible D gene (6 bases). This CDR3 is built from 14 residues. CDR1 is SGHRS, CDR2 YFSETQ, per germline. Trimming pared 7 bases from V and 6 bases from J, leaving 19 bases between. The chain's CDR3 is CASGDGPGANGYTF. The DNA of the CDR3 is TGCGCCAGCGGGGACGGGCCGGGGGCGAATGGCTACACCTTC. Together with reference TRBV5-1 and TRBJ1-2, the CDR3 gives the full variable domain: KAGVTQTPRYLIKTRGQQVTLSCSPISGHRSVSWYQQTPGQGLQFLFEYFSETQRNKGNFPGRFSGRQFSNSRSEMNVSTLELGDSALYLCASGDGPGANGYTFGSGTRLTVV.

CDR3 in DNA: TGTGCCAGCAGCTTAGCGGGGACAGGGACCTACGAGCAGTACTTC. Translation: CASSLAGTGTYEQYF. The chain recombines TRBV7-8 with TRBJ2-7; 9 bases agree with TRBD1. Per the germline V gene, CDR1 is SGHVS and CDR2 is FQNEAQ. V shed 0 bases, J shed 2 bases, and the junction held 2 bases outside the gene matches. CDR3 length: 15 residues.

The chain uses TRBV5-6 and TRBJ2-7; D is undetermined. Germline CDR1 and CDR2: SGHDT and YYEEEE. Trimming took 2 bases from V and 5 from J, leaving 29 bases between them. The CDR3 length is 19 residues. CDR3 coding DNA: TGTGCCAGCAGCTTTTGTTCGAATTCTAAGGACGACCAATGCGACGAGCAGTACTTC. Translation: CASSFCSNSKDDQCDEQYF.

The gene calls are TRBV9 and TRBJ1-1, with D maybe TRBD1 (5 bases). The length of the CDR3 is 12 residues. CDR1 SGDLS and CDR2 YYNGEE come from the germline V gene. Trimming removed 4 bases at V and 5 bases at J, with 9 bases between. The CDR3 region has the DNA TGTGCCAGCAGCCAGAGGGGTACTGAAGCTTTCTTT. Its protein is CASSQRGTEAFF.

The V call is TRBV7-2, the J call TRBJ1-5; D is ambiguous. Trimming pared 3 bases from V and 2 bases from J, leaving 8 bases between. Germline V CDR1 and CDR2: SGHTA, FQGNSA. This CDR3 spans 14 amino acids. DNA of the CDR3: TGTGCCAGCAGCTTTAAGGCTGGCAATCAGCCCCAGCATTTT. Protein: CASSFKAGNQPQHF. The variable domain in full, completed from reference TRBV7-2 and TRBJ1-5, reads GAGVSQSPSNKVTEKGKDVELRCDPISGHTALYWYRQSLGQGLEFLIYFQGNSAPDKSGLPSDRFSAERTGGSVSTLTIQRTQQEDSAVYLCASSFKAGNQPQHFGDGTRLSIL.

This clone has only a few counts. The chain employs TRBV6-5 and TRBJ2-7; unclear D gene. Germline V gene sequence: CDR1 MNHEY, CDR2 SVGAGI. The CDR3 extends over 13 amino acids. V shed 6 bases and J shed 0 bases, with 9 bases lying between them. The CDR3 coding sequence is TGTGCCAGCAGCCGAGACGGCTCCTACGAGCAGTACTTC. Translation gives CASSRDGSYEQYF.

CDR3 sequence reads: CASRTDSRTVYGYTF. The CDR3 DNA follows: TGTGCCAGCAGAACGGACTCAAGAACCGTCTATGGCTACACCTTC. This chain connects TRBV6-6 to TRBJ1-2; the D is unclear. Germline V gene sequence: CDR1 MNHNY, CDR2 SVGAGI (reference sequence). V lost 6 bases and J 4 bases, leaving 18 bases between the germline ends. This CDR3 is built from 15 residues.

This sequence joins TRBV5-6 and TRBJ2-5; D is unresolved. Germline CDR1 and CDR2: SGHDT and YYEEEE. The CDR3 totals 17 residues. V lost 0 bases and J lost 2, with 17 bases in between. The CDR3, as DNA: TGTGCCAGCAGCTTGGCGGGTAATTTAGGAGAACAAGAGACCCAGTACTTC. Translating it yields CASSLAGNLGEQETQYF.

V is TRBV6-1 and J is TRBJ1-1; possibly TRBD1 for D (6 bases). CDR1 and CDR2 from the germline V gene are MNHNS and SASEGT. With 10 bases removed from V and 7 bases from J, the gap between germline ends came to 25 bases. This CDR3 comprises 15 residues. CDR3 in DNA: TGTGCCATCCGGAGGGACCCAGGGGCCCCTCTTGAAGCTTTCTTT. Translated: CAIRRDPGAPLEAFF.

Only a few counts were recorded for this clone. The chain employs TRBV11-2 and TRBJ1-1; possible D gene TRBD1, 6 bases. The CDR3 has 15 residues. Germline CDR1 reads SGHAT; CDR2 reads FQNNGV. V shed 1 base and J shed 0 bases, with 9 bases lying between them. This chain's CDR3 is CASSLVGGMNTEAFF. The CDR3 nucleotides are TGTGCCAGCAGCTTAGTGGGGGGCATGAACACTGAAGCTTTCTTT.

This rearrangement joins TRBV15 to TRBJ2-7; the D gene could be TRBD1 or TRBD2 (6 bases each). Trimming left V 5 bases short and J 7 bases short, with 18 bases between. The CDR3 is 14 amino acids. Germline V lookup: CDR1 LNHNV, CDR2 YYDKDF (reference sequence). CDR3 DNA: TGTGCCACCAGCGACCGAAGGGGGGCGGGGGAGCAGTACTTC. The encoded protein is CATSDRRGAGEQYF.